What follows is one T cell receptor beta chain and its context. Only in-frame clones appear in the TCRdb table, and some are missing; sequencing was by immunoSEQ multiplex PCR. The sample includes some 130,000 clones, over 85% seen only once; the top ten take around 11%. This record comes from a study of control samples from healthy donors and cancer patients. Source material: blood. The sequence was collected from a man between 25 and 39 years old in good health.

The CDR3 sequence: CASSLTSGSWNEQFF. For the CDR3, the DNA is TGTGCCAGCAGCTTAACTAGCGGGAGTTGGAATGAGCAGTTCTTC. The chain joins TRBV13 to TRBJ2-1, with 11 bases that match TRBD2. In germline, CDR1 is PRHDT, CDR2 FYEKMQ (reference sequence). V gave up 2 bases and J gave up 7 bases; unmatched junction bases: 4. The CDR3 covers 15 residues.